A selection of T cell receptor beta chains follows, all from one sample in a study of T cells after yellow fever vaccination. Each CDR3 protein gets one entry after TCRdb re-called the 5' RACE reads with MiXCR. The sample lists some 300,000 distinct CDR3 sequences, around 10% occurring once. The specimen comprised CD4+ T cells sorted from PBMCs, sampled 5 days after the yellow fever booster vaccination. The origin of the receptors is a man aged 18-30 years who received the YFV17D yellow fever vaccine. The CDR3 runs from the conserved cysteine through the conserved F or W. The D gene is left open where the match is weak. A row's size may be missing; if present it is once, few, many or a size class.

CDR3 protein: CASSLVAVRSVQTQYF
CDR3 DNA: TGTGCCAGCAGCTTAGTAGCGGTCAGATCGGTTCAGACCCAGTACTTC
V gene: TRBV7-9
D gene: NA
J gene: TRBJ2-5
clone size: few

CDR3 protein: CASSFQGDTEAFF
CDR3 DNA: TGCGCCAGCAGCTTCCAGGGCGACACTGAAGCTTTCTTT
V gene: TRBV5-1
D gene: NA
J gene: TRBJ1-1
clone size: many

CDR3 protein: CASSANREETQYF
CDR3 DNA: TGTGCCAGCAGTGCCAACAGAGAAGAGACCCAGTACTTC
V gene: TRBV12-3/TRBV12-4
D gene: NA
J gene: TRBJ2-5
clone size: few

CDR3 protein: CSPSGGFDGELFF
CDR3 DNA: TGCAGTCCCTCAGGGGGTTTTGACGGGGAGCTGTTTTTT
V gene: TRBV20-1
D gene: TRBD1
J gene: TRBJ2-2
clone size: few

CDR3 protein: CASSQGGGGDWWNSPLHF
CDR3 DNA: TGTGCCAGCAGCCAAGGTGGAGGAGGCGATTGGTGGAATTCACCCCTCCACTTT
V gene: TRBV3-1
D gene: NA
J gene: TRBJ1-6
clone size: few

CDR3 protein: CASSRRYTENTDTQYF
CDR3 DNA: TGTGCCAGCAGCCGCCGTTACACCGAGAACACAGATACGCAGTATTTT
V gene: TRBV3-1
D gene: NA
J gene: TRBJ2-3
clone size: NA

CDR3 protein: CASSQNYNEQFF
CDR3 DNA: TGCGCCAGCAGCCAGAACTACAATGAGCAGTTCTTC
V gene: TRBV5-1
D gene: NA
J gene: TRBJ2-1
clone size: few

CDR3 protein: CASSLVGASRSYEQYF
CDR3 DNA: TGCGCCAGCAGCTTGGTCGGGGCCTCACGATCCTACGAGCAGTACTTC
V gene: TRBV5-1
D gene: NA
J gene: TRBJ2-7
clone size: many

CDR3 protein: CASSSWGRGAGETQYF
CDR3 DNA: TGTGCCAGCAGCTCATGGGGCAGGGGGGCGGGAGAGACCCAGTACTTC
V gene: TRBV5-4
D gene: NA
J gene: TRBJ2-5
clone size: many

CDR3 protein: CASSFAGTGKAFF
CDR3 DNA: TGTGCCAGCAGTTTTGCGGGGACAGGGAAAGCTTTCTTT
V gene: TRBV12-3/TRBV12-4
D gene: TRBD1
J gene: TRBJ1-1
clone size: once

CDR3 protein: CASSLDRGSVEAFF
CDR3 DNA: TGTGCCAGCAGCTTAGATAGAGGGAGTGTTGAAGCTTTCTTT
V gene: TRBV7-2
D gene: NA
J gene: TRBJ1-1
clone size: NA

CDR3 protein: CASSLAGTGLNEQFF
CDR3 DNA: TGCGCCAGCAGCCTGGCGGGGACAGGGCTTAATGAGCAGTTCTTC
V gene: TRBV4-1
D gene: TRBD1
J gene: TRBJ2-1
clone size: many

CDR3 protein: CASSVAYLGGGELFF
CDR3 DNA: TGTGCCAGCAGCGTAGCGTACCTCGGGGGCGGGGAGCTGTTTTTT
V gene: TRBV9
D gene: NA
J gene: TRBJ2-2
clone size: NA

CDR3 protein: CASSLFVAFF
CDR3 DNA: TGTGCCAGCAGCCTTTTTGTTGCTTTCTTT
V gene: TRBV12-3/TRBV12-4
D gene: NA
J gene: TRBJ1-1
clone size: many

CDR3 protein: CSARDQGGPNTEAFF
CDR3 DNA: TGCAGTGCTAGAGATCAAGGGGGCCCGAACACTGAAGCTTTCTTT
V gene: TRBV20-1
D gene: TRBD1
J gene: TRBJ1-1
clone size: few

CDR3 protein: CASSPQTSGVTYNEQFF
CDR3 DNA: TGTGCCAGCAGCCCCCAGACTAGCGGGGTTACCTACAATGAGCAGTTCTTC
V gene: TRBV7-2
D gene: TRBD2
J gene: TRBJ2-1
clone size: few

CDR3 protein: CASSHSSSETQYF
CDR3 DNA: TGTGCCAGCAGCCACAGTTCGTCAGAGACCCAGTACTTC
V gene: TRBV3-1
D gene: NA
J gene: TRBJ2-5
clone size: few

CDR3 protein: CASSQAPRGGTNNEQFF
CDR3 DNA: TGCGCCAGCAGCCAAGCCCCAAGGGGGGGCACGAACAATGAGCAGTTCTTC
V gene: TRBV4-3
D gene: NA
J gene: TRBJ2-1
clone size: few

CDR3 protein: CASSPLRDIRETQYF
CDR3 DNA: TGCGCCAGCAGCCCCCTCCGGGACATCCGGGAGACCCAGTACTTC
V gene: TRBV5-1
D gene: NA
J gene: TRBJ2-5
clone size: few

CDR3 protein: CASSLVGIEGNEAFF
CDR3 DNA: TGCGCCAGCAGCTTGGTGGGGATTGAAGGGAATGAAGCTTTCTTT
V gene: TRBV5-1
D gene: NA
J gene: TRBJ1-1
clone size: NA

CDR3 protein: CAGGKAGEKNEQFF
CDR3 DNA: TGTGCCGGGGGGAAAGCGGGGGAGAAAAATGAGCAGTTCTTC
V gene: TRBV6-1
D gene: TRBD2
J gene: TRBJ2-1
clone size: few

CDR3 protein: CASSLLQGVQYF
CDR3 DNA: TGTGCCAGCAGTTTGCTACAGGGAGTGCAGTACTTC
V gene: TRBV28
D gene: NA
J gene: TRBJ2-7
clone size: many

CDR3 protein: CASSLDRRWSPLHF
CDR3 DNA: TGCGCCAGCAGCTTGGACAGGAGGTGGTCACCCCTCCACTTT
V gene: TRBV5-1
D gene: NA
J gene: TRBJ1-6
clone size: few

CDR3 protein: CASSLVRGGVETQYF
CDR3 DNA: TGTGCCAGCAGCTTAGTCCGGGGCGGGGTGGAGACCCAGTACTTC
V gene: TRBV7-2
D gene: NA
J gene: TRBJ2-5
clone size: few

CDR3 protein: CASSLSRSTNEKLFF
CDR3 DNA: TGTGCCAGCAGTTTATCCAGGTCAACTAATGAAAAACTGTTTTTT
V gene: TRBV27
D gene: NA
J gene: TRBJ1-4
clone size: few

CDR3 protein: CASSETGGGPGRRAFF
CDR3 DNA: TGTGCCAGCAGCGAAACGGGCGGGGGTCCCGGCCGTCGAGCTTTCTTT
V gene: TRBV7-3
D gene: NA
J gene: TRBJ1-1
clone size: few

CDR3 protein: CASSQGTSRLVAQYF
CDR3 DNA: TGCGCCAGCAGCCAGGGGACTAGCCGCCTTGTCGCGCAGTATTTT
V gene: TRBV4-1
D gene: TRBD2
J gene: TRBJ2-3
clone size: few

CDR3 protein: CASSRSQRGGRDTQYF
CDR3 DNA: TGCGCCAGCAGCAGGTCCCAGCGGGGGGGCAGAGATACGCAGTATTTT
V gene: TRBV4-3
D gene: TRBD2
J gene: TRBJ2-3
clone size: few

CDR3 protein: CASSLLGAGNEQFF
CDR3 DNA: TGCGCCAGCAGCTTGCTGGGAGCCGGCAATGAGCAGTTCTTC
V gene: TRBV5-1
D gene: NA
J gene: TRBJ2-1
clone size: many

CDR3 protein: CASSVSGQGHEKLFF
CDR3 DNA: TGTGCCAGCAGTGTATCGGGACAGGGGCATGAAAAACTGTTTTTT
V gene: TRBV28
D gene: TRBD1
J gene: TRBJ1-4
clone size: few

CDR3 protein: CASSLGAPYGYTF
CDR3 DNA: TGCGCCAGTTCGTTGGGGGCCCCCTATGGCTACACCTTC
V gene: TRBV10-2
D gene: NA
J gene: TRBJ1-2
clone size: NA

CDR3 protein: CAWSVGETQYF
CDR3 DNA: TGTGCCTGGAGTGTAGGCGAGACCCAGTACTTC
V gene: TRBV30
D gene: NA
J gene: TRBJ2-5
clone size: NA

CDR3 protein: CASSPGQVLSGANVLTF
CDR3 DNA: TGCGCCAGCAGCCCAGGACAGGTACTCTCTGGGGCCAACGTCCTGACTTTC
V gene: TRBV5-1
D gene: TRBD1
J gene: TRBJ2-6
clone size: NA

CDR3 protein: CASSPRLGGAIGNEQFF
CDR3 DNA: TGTGCCAGCAGCCCGCGACTCGGGGGGGCCATCGGTAATGAGCAGTTCTTC
V gene: TRBV5-4
D gene: TRBD2
J gene: TRBJ2-1
clone size: many

CDR3 protein: CASSERRSTF
CDR3 DNA: TGTGCCAGCAGTGAACGGCGGTCCACCTTC
V gene: TRBV2
D gene: NA
J gene: TRBJ1-2
clone size: few

CDR3 protein: CASSLRGDGQPQHF
CDR3 DNA: TGTGCCAGCAGTCTCAGGGGTGACGGCCAGCCCCAGCATTTT
V gene: TRBV6-2/TRBV6-3
D gene: NA
J gene: TRBJ1-5
clone size: NA